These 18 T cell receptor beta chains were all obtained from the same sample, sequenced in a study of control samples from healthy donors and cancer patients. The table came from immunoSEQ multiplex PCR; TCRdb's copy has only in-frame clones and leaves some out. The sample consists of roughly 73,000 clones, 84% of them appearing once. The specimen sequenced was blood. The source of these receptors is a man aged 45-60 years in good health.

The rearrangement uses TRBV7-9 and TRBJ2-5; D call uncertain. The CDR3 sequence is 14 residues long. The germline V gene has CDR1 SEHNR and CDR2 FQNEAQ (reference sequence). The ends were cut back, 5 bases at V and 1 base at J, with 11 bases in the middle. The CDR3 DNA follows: TGTGCCAGCAGCGTCGTCCAATCCCAAGAGACCCAGTACTTC. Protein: CASSVVQSQETQYF.

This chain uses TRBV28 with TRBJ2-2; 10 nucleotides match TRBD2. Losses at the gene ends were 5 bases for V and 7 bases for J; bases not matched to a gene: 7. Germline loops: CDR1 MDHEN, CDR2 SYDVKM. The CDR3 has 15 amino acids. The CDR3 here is CASSSGGAKGGELFF. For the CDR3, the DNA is TGTGCCAGCAGTAGCGGGGGGGCTAAAGGCGGGGAGCTGTTTTTT.

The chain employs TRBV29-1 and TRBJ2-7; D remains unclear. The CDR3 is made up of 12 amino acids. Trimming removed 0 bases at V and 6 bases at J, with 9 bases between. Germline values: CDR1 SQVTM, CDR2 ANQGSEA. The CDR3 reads CSVEELSSEQYF. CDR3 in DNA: TGCAGCGTTGAAGAACTGAGCTCCGAGCAGTACTTC.

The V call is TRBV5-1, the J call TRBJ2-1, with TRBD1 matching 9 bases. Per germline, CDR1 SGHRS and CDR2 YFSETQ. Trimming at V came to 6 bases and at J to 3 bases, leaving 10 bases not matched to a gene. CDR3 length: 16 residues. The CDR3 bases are TGCGCCAGCACCAGAGTGGGACAGGGAGTCTACAATGAGCAGTTCTTC. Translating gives CASTRVGQGVYNEQFF. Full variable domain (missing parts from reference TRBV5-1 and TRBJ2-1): KAGVTQTPRYLIKTRGQQVTLSCSPISGHRSVSWYQQTPGQGLQFLFEYFSETQRNKGNFPGRFSGRQFSNSRSEMNVSTLELGDSALYLCASTRVGQGVYNEQFFGPGTRLTVL.

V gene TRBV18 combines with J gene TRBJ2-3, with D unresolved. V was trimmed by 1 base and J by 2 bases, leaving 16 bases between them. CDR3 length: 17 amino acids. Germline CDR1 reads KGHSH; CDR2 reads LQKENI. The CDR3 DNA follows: TGTGCCAGCTCACCACGAAGGCGGCAAGAAATCACAGATACGCAGTATTTT. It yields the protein CASSPRRRQEITDTQYF.

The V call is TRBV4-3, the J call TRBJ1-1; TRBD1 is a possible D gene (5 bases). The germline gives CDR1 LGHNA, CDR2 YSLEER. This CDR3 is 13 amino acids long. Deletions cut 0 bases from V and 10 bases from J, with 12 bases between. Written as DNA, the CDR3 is TGCGCCAGCAGCCAAGAAGTCAGGGCGGGAGCTTTCTTT. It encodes CASSQEVRAGAFF.

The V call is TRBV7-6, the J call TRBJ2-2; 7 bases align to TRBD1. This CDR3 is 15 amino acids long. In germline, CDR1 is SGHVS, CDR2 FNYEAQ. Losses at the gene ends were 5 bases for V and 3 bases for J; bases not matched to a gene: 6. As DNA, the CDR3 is TGTGCCAGCAGCACCGGGACAGATCACACCGGGGAGCTGTTTTTT. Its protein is CASSTGTDHTGELFF. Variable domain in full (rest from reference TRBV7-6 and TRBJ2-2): GAGVSQSPRYKVTKRGQDVALRCDPISGHVSLYWYRQALGQGPEFLTYFNYEAQQDKSGLPNDRFSAERPEGSISTLTIQRTEQRDSAMYRCASSTGTDHTGELFFGEGSRLTVL.

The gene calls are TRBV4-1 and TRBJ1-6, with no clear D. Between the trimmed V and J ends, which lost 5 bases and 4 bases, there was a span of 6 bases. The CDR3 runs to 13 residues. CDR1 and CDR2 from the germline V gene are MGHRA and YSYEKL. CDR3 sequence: CASSLSYNSPLHF. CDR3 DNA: TGCGCCAGCAGCTTGTCTTATAATTCACCCCTCCACTTT.

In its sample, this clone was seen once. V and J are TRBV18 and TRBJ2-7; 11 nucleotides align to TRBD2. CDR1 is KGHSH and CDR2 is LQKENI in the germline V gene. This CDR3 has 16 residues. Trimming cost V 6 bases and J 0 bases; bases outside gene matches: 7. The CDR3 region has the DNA TGTGCCAGCTCCAAGGGGCTAGCGGGAGGCTCCTACGAGCAGTACTTC. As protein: CASSKGLAGGSYEQYF.

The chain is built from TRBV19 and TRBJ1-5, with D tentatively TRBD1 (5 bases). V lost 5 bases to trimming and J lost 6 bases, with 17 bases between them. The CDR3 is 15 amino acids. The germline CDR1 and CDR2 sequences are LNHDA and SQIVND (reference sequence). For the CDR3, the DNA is TGTGCCAGTAGTTTTTCAGGGTCGGTGGGTCAGCCCCAGCATTTT. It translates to CASSFSGSVGQPQHF.

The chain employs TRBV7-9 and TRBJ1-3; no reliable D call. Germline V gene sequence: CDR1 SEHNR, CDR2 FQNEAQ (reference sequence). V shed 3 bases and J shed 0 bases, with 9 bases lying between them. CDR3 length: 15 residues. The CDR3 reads CASSLASSSGNTIYF. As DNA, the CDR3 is TGTGCCAGCAGCTTGGCCTCTAGCTCTGGAAACACCATATATTTT.

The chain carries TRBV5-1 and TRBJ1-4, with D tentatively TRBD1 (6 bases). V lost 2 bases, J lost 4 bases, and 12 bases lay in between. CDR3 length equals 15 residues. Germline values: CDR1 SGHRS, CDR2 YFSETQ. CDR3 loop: CASSFTGKFNEKLFF. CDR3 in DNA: TGCGCCAGCAGCTTTACAGGGAAATTTAATGAAAAACTGTTTTTT.

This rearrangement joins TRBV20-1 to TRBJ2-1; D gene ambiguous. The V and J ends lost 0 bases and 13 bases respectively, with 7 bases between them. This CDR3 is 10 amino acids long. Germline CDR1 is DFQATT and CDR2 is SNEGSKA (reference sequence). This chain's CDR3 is CSARDRYQFF. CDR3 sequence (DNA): TGCAGTGCTAGAGATAGATATCAGTTCTTC.

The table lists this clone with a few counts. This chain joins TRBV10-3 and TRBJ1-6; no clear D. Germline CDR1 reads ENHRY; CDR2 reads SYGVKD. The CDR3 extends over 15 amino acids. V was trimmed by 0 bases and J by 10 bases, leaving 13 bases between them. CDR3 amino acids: CAISESERFGSPLHF. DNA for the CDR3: TGTGCCATCAGTGAGTCGGAGAGGTTTGGGTCACCCCTCCACTTT.

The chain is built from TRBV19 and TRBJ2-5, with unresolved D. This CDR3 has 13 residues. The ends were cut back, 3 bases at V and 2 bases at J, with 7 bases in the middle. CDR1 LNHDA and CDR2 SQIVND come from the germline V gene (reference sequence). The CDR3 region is CASSISGQETQYF. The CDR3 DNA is TGTGCCAGTAGTATTTCCGGGCAAGAGACCCAGTACTTC.

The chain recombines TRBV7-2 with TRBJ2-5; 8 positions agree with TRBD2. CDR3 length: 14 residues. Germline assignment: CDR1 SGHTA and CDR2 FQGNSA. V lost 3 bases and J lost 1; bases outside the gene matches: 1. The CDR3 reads CASSFTSGQETQYF. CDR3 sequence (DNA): TGTGCCAGCAGCTTCACTAGCGGCCAAGAGACCCAGTACTTC.

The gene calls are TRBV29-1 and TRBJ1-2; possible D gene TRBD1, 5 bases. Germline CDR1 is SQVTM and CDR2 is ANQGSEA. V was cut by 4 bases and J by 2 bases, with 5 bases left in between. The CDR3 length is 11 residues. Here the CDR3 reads CSVAGNYGYTF. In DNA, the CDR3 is TGCAGCGTTGCAGGGAACTATGGCTACACCTTC.

CDR3 sequence reads: CASSPRTGGSEKLFF. The CDR3 bases are TGTGCCAGCAGCCCCCGGACAGGGGGCAGCGAAAAACTGTTTTTT. This rearrangement joins TRBV9 to TRBJ1-4, with TRBD1 matching over 11 bases. The CDR3 covers 15 residues. The trim removed 4 bases at V and 8 bases at J, leaving 7 bases unmatched. The germline V gene has CDR1 SGDLS and CDR2 YYNGEE.